These 27 T cell receptor beta chains came from one sample sequenced in a study of immune evolution from preneoplasia to lung adenocarcinoma. Sequencing was performed with immunoSEQ multiplex PCR; in TCRdb, only in-frame clones are kept and a portion is missing. This sample yields 6,500 to 7,500 clones, of which roughly three quarters are seen a single time; about 2.5% belongs to the top ten. Material for sequencing was FFPE invasive lung adenocarcinoma tissue. The receptors here all came from a person in their forties with lung adenocarcinoma.

V gene TRBV10-3 combines with J gene TRBJ2-2; D is possibly TRBD1 or TRBD2 (5 bases each). Looked up from germline, CDR1 is ENHRY and CDR2 is SYGVKD. The CDR3 sequence is 15 residues long. The V end was cut by 9 bases, the J end by 2 bases, with 16 bases between. The CDR3 DNA reads as TGTGCCATTAAAATCGGGACGGTTAACACCGGGGAGCTGTTTTTT. This sequence encodes CAIKIGTVNTGELFF.

J is TRBJ2-7 and V is TRBV20-1; D call uncertain. The germline V and J ends were trimmed by 1 base and 6 bases, with 7 bases remaining between them. Germline CDR1 is DFQATT and CDR2 is SNEGSKA (reference sequence). The CDR3 loop spans 11 amino acids. The chain's CDR3 is CSARAPPEQYF. Here the CDR3 DNA reads TGCAGTGCTAGAGCCCCTCCCGAGCAGTACTTC.

The genes are TRBV5-4 and TRBJ1-1; D is unresolved. Per germline, CDR1 SGHNT and CDR2 YYREEE (reference sequence). The CDR3 consists of 16 residues. V was pared by 4 bases and J by 6 bases, with 22 bases between. This CDR3 is CASSIPFQRRIPEAFF. DNA of the CDR3: TGTGCCAGCAGCATCCCCTTCCAGCGGAGAATCCCTGAAGCTTTCTTT.

This chain connects TRBV30 to TRBJ1-1; D is unresolved. From germline, CDR1 is GTSNPN and CDR2 SVGIG (reference sequence). The CDR3 loop spans 13 amino acids. V was trimmed by 0 bases and J by 0 bases, leaving 5 bases between them. In DNA form, the CDR3 reads TGTGCCTGGAGTGTACGCCTGAACACTGAAGCTTTCTTT. It encodes CAWSVRLNTEAFF. Looking up the rest from reference TRBV30 and TRBJ1-1 gives the full variable domain: SQTIHQWPATLVQPVGSPLSLECTVEGTSNPNLYWYRQAAGRGLQLLFYSVGIGQISSEVPQNLSASRPQDRQFILSSKKLLLSDSGFYLCAWSVRLNTEAFFGQGTRLTVV.

This rearrangement joins TRBV30 to TRBJ2-1; D may be TRBD1 (5 bases). CDR1 is GTSNPN, CDR2 SVGIG, per germline (reference sequence). This CDR3 region has 13 residues. V was clipped by 0 bases and J by 8 bases, with 11 bases between them. Here the CDR3 DNA reads TGTGCCTGGAGTGTACAAGGGGTTGATGAGCAGTTCTTC. This translates into CAWSVQGVDEQFF.

This chain connects TRBV7-2 to TRBJ2-1; no clear D. CDR3 length: 13 residues. CDR1 SGHTA and CDR2 FQGNSA come from the germline V gene. Trimming cost V 5 bases and J 4 bases, with 9 bases left between them. The CDR3 bases are TGTGCCAGCAGCCCCTACCTTTACAATGAGCAGTTCTTC. Translation gives CASSPYLYNEQFF.

V usage is TRBV9 and J usage is TRBJ2-1, with a possible D match to TRBD2 (5 bases). V lost 0 bases and J lost 9, with 13 bases in between. There are 14 residues in the CDR3. Germline loops: CDR1 SGDLS, CDR2 YYNGEE. CDR3 nucleotide sequence: TGTGCCAGCAGCGTAGGAGGGAGTTTGGTTGAGCAGTTCTTC. Amino acid sequence: CASSVGGSLVEQFF.

The chain is built from TRBV9 and TRBJ2-3; D is uncertain. Deletions cut 1 base from V and 0 bases from J, with 9 bases between. From germline, CDR1 is SGDLS and CDR2 YYNGEE. CDR3 length: 15 amino acids. The CDR3 DNA follows: TGTGCCAGCAGCGTATTTGGAATTAGCACAGATACGCAGTATTTT. It is translated as CASSVFGISTDTQYF.

This clone was counted only a few times. The chain links TRBV5-1 to TRBJ2-3; tentative D call: TRBD2 (7 bases). Trimming removed 4 bases from V and 0 bases from J, with 18 bases in between. The CDR3 totals 17 residues. Germline CDR1 is SGHRS and CDR2 is YFSETQ. CDR3: CASSPYLGGGSTDTQYF. CDR3 nucleotide sequence: TGCGCCAGCAGCCCTTACTTAGGGGGGGGAAGCACAGATACGCAGTATTTT.

This clone was counted between two and nine times. The chain joins TRBV7-2 to TRBJ1-4; TRBD1 matches 10 bases. Per the germline V gene, CDR1 is SGHTA and CDR2 is FQGNSA. This CDR3 is 16 amino acids long. The V gene end was trimmed by 5 bases and the J gene end by 5 bases; junction bases not matched to a gene: 8. CDR3 DNA sequence: TGTGCCAGCAGCCCCAGGACAGGGGGTACAAATGAAAAACTGTTTTTT. This encodes CASSPRTGGTNEKLFF.

The rearrangement links TRBV7-2 to TRBJ1-4, with a weak D call TRBD1 (6 bases). Trimming took off 5 bases at V and 10 bases at J, with 14 bases between the two ends. Germline loops: CDR1 SGHTA, CDR2 FQGNSA. The CDR3 consists of 13 residues. The CDR3 DNA reads as TGTGCCAGCAGCACAGAGGGGGGGAGAAAACTGTTTTTT. Translation: CASSTEGGRKLFF.

In DNA form, the CDR3 reads TGTGCCAGCTCACTGTACAGGGAGGTGTTCTTC. This codes for CASSLYREVFF. This chain links TRBV18 with TRBJ2-1; D may match TRBD1 or TRBD2 (6 bases each). CDR3 length equals 11 residues. V lost 4 bases to trimming and J lost 15 bases, with 13 bases between them. Germline CDR1 is KGHSH and CDR2 is LQKENI. Based on the CDR3 plus reference TRBV18 and TRBJ2-1, the full variable domain is NAGVMQNPRHLVRRRGQEARLRCSPMKGHSHVYWYRQLPEEGLKFMVYLQKENIIDESGMPKERFSAEFPKEGPSILRIQQVVRGDSAAYFCASSLYREVFFGPGTRLTVL.

J is TRBJ2-7 and V is TRBV5-1; 8 positions agree with TRBD2. CDR3 length: 15 residues. V was clipped by 4 bases and J by 2 bases; unmatched bases: 8. Germline assignment: CDR1 SGHRS and CDR2 YFSETQ. CDR3 DNA: TGCGCCAGCAGCAATGCCGGGACTAGAGCCTACGAGCAGTACTTC. This codes for CASSNAGTRAYEQYF.

This chain links TRBV5-6 with TRBJ2-1, with D perhaps TRBD1 (5 bases). The CDR3 extends over 13 amino acids. In germline, CDR1 is SGHDT, CDR2 YYEEEE. The V end was cut by 2 bases, the J end by 5 bases, with 8 bases between. This CDR3 reads CASSFSGNNEQFF. CDR3 DNA: TGTGCCAGCAGCTTTTCAGGGAACAATGAGCAGTTCTTC.

The chain uses TRBV4-3 and TRBJ2-7; tentatively, D is TRBD1 (5 bases). Trimming stripped 0 bases from V and 1 base from J, with 13 bases between. The CDR3 has 16 residues. CDR1 and CDR2 (germline): LGHNA, YSLEER. For the CDR3, the DNA is TGCGCCAGCAGCCAAGAAGGGGAAGGGAAATCCTACGAGCAGTACTTC. Translation: CASSQEGEGKSYEQYF.

This chain joins TRBV7-8 and TRBJ1-1; D gene ambiguous. The CDR3 covers 16 residues. The V end lost 5 bases, the J end lost 5 bases, and 21 bases lay between the germline ends. Per the germline V gene, CDR1 is SGHVS and CDR2 is FQNEAQ. This chain's CDR3 is CASSPQVGRLTTEAFF. The CDR3 bases are TGTGCCAGCAGCCCCCAAGTAGGACGGCTAACTACTGAAGCTTTCTTT.

The gene calls are TRBV9 and TRBJ2-7; 8 positions match TRBD1. With 3 bases clipped from V and 1 base from J, the junction kept 3 bases outside the gene matches. Germline CDR1 SGDLS, CDR2 YYNGEE. CDR3 length: 14 amino acids. The CDR3 region is CASSAWDRSYEQYF. CDR3 nucleotides: TGTGCCAGCAGCGCCTGGGACAGGTCCTACGAGCAGTACTTC. The variable domain in full, completed from reference TRBV9 and TRBJ2-7, reads DSGVTQTPKHLITATGQRVTLRCSPRSGDLSVYWYQQSLDQGLQFLIQYYNGEERAKGNILERFSAQQFPDLHSELNLSSLELGDSALYFCASSAWDRSYEQYFGPGTRLTVT.

This clone showed up just once. The rearrangement joins TRBV5-1 to TRBJ1-4; D is perhaps TRBD1 (5 bases). Trimming left V 4 bases short and J 8 bases short, with 15 bases between. Germline CDR1 and CDR2: SGHRS and YFSETQ. This CDR3 is built from 14 residues. CDR3 region: CASSPGSWGEKLFF. CDR3 nucleotides: TGCGCCAGCAGCCCCGGGTCCTGGGGGGAAAAACTGTTTTTT.

V and J are TRBV5-1 and TRBJ2-7, with D possibly matching TRBD2 (7 bases). The germline V gene has CDR1 SGHRS and CDR2 YFSETQ. This CDR3 has 14 amino acids. Between the trimmed V and J ends, which lost 2 bases and 5 bases, there was a span of 14 bases. CDR3 DNA sequence: TGCGCCAGCAGCTTCTCGGGGGGCAAAGACGAGCAGTACTTC. This sequence encodes CASSFSGGKDEQYF.

The chain joins TRBV5-1 to TRBJ2-7; 7 bases line up with TRBD1. CDR1 is SGHRS, CDR2 YFSETQ, per germline. The CDR3 runs 14 residues. Trimming at V came to 5 bases and at J to 1 base, leaving 6 bases not matched to a gene. The CDR3 protein is CASSTGTVSYEQYF. CDR3 coding DNA: TGCGCCAGCAGTACCGGGACAGTATCCTACGAGCAGTACTTC.

J is TRBJ2-7 and V is TRBV5-1, with TRBD1 matching over 9 bases. CDR1 is SGHRS, CDR2 YFSETQ, per germline. This CDR3 is 15 amino acids long. J lost 5 bases, V lost 6 bases, and 12 bases had no gene match. The chain's CDR3 is CASNELPGQGHEQYF. The CDR3 nucleotides read TGCGCCAGCAACGAACTCCCGGGACAGGGACACGAGCAGTACTTC. The entire variable domain, with the rest obtained from reference TRBV5-1 and TRBJ2-7, is as follows: KAGVTQTPRYLIKTRGQQVTLSCSPISGHRSVSWYQQTPGQGLQFLFEYFSETQRNKGNFPGRFSGRQFSNSRSEMNVSTLELGDSALYLCASNELPGQGHEQYFGPGTRLTVT.

The V call is TRBV5-6, the J call TRBJ2-7, with a tentative D call TRBD2 (5 bases). This CDR3 has 13 residues. The germline V and J ends were trimmed by 7 bases and 0 bases, with 11 bases remaining between them. CDR1 is SGHDT, CDR2 YYEEEE, per germline. CDR3 sequence reads: CASWTSSSYEQYF. CDR3 bases: TGTGCCAGCTGGACTTCTAGCTCCTACGAGCAGTACTTC.

V and J are TRBV5-5 and TRBJ1-1; D unclear. Trimming took 2 bases from V and 4 from J, leaving 12 bases between them. Germline CDR1 is SGHKS and CDR2 is YYEKEE (reference sequence). The CDR3 sequence is 14 residues long. CDR3 loop: CASSFATAITEAFF. As DNA, the CDR3 is TGTGCCAGCAGCTTTGCGACGGCAATCACTGAAGCTTTCTTT.

The gene calls are TRBV10-2 and TRBJ1-5; 7 bases agree with TRBD1. Looked up from germline, CDR1 is WSHSY and CDR2 is SAAADI. Losses at the gene ends were 6 bases for V and 0 bases for J; bases not matched to a gene: 5. This CDR3 has 15 amino acids. The CDR3 sequence is CASRGGTDSNQPQHF. DNA for the CDR3: TGCGCCAGCAGGGGGGGGACAGATAGCAATCAGCCCCAGCATTTT.

The chain combines TRBV5-1 with TRBJ1-2, with D perhaps matching TRBD1 (6 bases). Trimming cost V 2 bases and J 4 bases, with 24 bases left between them. The CDR3 length is 18 residues. From germline, CDR1 is SGHRS and CDR2 YFSETQ. CDR3 residues: CASSFGLLQGPTIYGYTF. In DNA form, the CDR3 reads TGCGCCAGCAGCTTCGGACTATTACAGGGTCCGACGATCTATGGCTACACCTTC.

The genes are TRBV7-3 and TRBJ1-6, with D unclear. The CDR3 contains 13 residues. The V gene lost 4 bases and the J gene lost 6 bases, with 7 bases spanning the gap. Germline CDR1 reads SGHTA; CDR2 reads FQGTGA. The CDR3: CASSSSPNSPLHF. CDR3 in DNA: TGTGCCAGCAGCTCGAGTCCTAATTCACCCCTCCACTTT.

The V gene is TRBV6-5, the J gene TRBJ2-1; TRBD1 agrees at 9 bases. The germline gives CDR1 MNHEY, CDR2 SVGAGI. The V gene end was trimmed by 6 bases and the J gene end by 13 bases; junction bases not matched to a gene: 10. The CDR3 is 13 amino acids. CDR3 protein: CASRKTGGGRQFF. CDR3 DNA: TGTGCCAGCAGAAAAACAGGGGGCGGTAGACAGTTCTTC.